This T cell receptor beta chain was recorded in a study of T cell changes during pregnancy in multiple sclerosis. Using immunoSEQ multiplex PCR, the repertoire was profiled, and TCRdb retains in-frame clones only, with some absent. The table has approximately 32,000 clones, 85% to 90% seen once. The sequence was obtained from a female donor with multiple sclerosis, enrolled in a pregnancy study. Sequenced material: CD8+ T cells from peripheral blood mononuclear cells, taken in the second trimester of pregnancy.

The CDR3 loop is CASSPQGYGYGYTF. In DNA form, the CDR3 reads TGTGCCAGCAGTCCCCAGGGGTACGGGTATGGCTACACCTTC. The chain recombines TRBV27 with TRBJ1-2; TRBD1 is a possible D gene (6 bases). The germline V and J ends were trimmed by 5 bases and 5 bases, with 15 bases remaining between them. The CDR3 extends over 14 amino acids. Germline V lookup: CDR1 MNHEY, CDR2 SMNVEV (reference sequence).